This T cell receptor (beta chain) was sequenced in a study of T cell responses to AZD1222 COVID-19 vaccine. Overall study results and limits: Possibly, clonal diversity was underestimated; donors were largely white British and included more females. Only six or seven AZD1222 recipients tested seropositive at baseline. Unmutated variant regions are reportedly the target of nearly half of TCRs that are spike-specific. A rise in Spike-specific TCR breadth and depth followed two AZD1222 doses.

As regards this clone: Its antigen is still unknown.

Clones were read by immunoSEQ multiplex PCR, and TCRdb kept only the in-frame ones, dropping some. The table shows tens of thousands of clones, with roughly nine tenths occurring only once. The germline CDR1 and CDR2 sequences are SGDLS and YYNGEE. The CDR3 loop spans 20 amino acids. Trimming at V came to 5 bases and at J to 0 bases, leaving 11 bases not matched to a gene. The sequence derives from an adult who received the AZD1222 COVID-19 vaccine. The source material was peripheral blood, sampled 28 days after the second AZD1222 dose. The V call is TRBV9, the J call TRBJ2-6, with 13 bases identical to TRBD2. DNA of the CDR3: TGTGCCAGCAGGAGGCCAGAGACTAGCGGGAGGCACTCTGGGGCCAACGTCCTGACTTTC. Its translation is CASRRPETSGRHSGANVLTF.